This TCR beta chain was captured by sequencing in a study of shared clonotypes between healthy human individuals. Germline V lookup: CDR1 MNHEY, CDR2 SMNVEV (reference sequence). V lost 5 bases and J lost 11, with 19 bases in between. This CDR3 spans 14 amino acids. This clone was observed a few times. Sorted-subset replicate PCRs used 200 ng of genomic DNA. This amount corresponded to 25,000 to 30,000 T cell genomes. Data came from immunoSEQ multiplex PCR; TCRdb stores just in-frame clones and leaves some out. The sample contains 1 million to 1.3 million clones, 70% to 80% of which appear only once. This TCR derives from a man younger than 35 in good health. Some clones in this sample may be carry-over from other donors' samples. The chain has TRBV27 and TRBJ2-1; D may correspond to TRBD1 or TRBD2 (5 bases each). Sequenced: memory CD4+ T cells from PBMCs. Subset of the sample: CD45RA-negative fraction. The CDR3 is CASSPSRGHRQQFF. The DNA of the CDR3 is TGTGCCAGCAGTCCATCCCGGGGCCACCGGCAGCAGTTCTTC.